Below, 31 T cell receptor beta chains from the same sample are listed, as sequenced in a study of regulatory T cells in long-lasting Graves disease. TCR beta libraries were built with iRepertoire HTBI primers and Arm-PCR of CDR3 regions. MiXCR, applied by TCRdb to the multiplex PCR reads, yields one record per CDR3 protein. The sample lists about 430,000 distinct CDR3 sequences, 15% seen once, with 7.8% in the top ten. Time point meaning: newly diagnosed GD, antithyroid drugs for less than 3 months. Generation of the TCR library employed RNA extracted from PBMCs. The same sample was also used in a study of T cells in Graves' hyperthyroidism and ophthalmopathy.

The input for sequencing was peripheral blood mononuclear cells (PBMCs), taken at new diagnosis, from a patient treated with antithyroid drugs. The receptors derive from a woman aged 40-49 years with Graves disease.

The table lists this clonotype with a few counts. The chain uses TRBV29-1 and TRBJ1-2; D perhaps matches TRBD1 (6 bases). CDR3 length: 13 amino acids. The V end was cut by 6 bases, the J end by 1 base, with 12 bases between. CDR1 is SQVTM and CDR2 is ANQGSEA in the germline V gene. CDR3 loop: CSVAGGDNYGYTF. As DNA, the CDR3 is TGCAGCGTGGCGGGGGGCGATAACTATGGCTACACCTTC.

The table lists this clonotype with many counts. The gene calls are TRBV19 and TRBJ2-5; TRBD2 matches 12 bases. Germline CDR1 is LNHDA and CDR2 is SQIVND (reference sequence). With 4 bases clipped from V and 3 bases from J, the junction kept 3 bases outside the gene matches. The CDR3 has 15 residues. The CDR3 spells CASSTRTSGKETQYF. The CDR3 DNA reads as TGTGCCAGTAGTACACGGACTAGCGGGAAAGAGACCCAGTACTTC.

Many counts were recorded for this clonotype. V gene TRBV15 combines with J gene TRBJ2-7, with 10 bases matching TRBD1. Germline values: CDR1 LNHNV, CDR2 YYDKDF (reference sequence). Losses at the gene ends were 2 bases for V and 4 bases for J; bases not matched to a gene: 2. This CDR3 is 14 amino acids long. The CDR3 region is CATSRPGQGYEQYF. The CDR3 region has the DNA TGTGCCACCAGCAGACCGGGACAGGGGTACGAGCAGTACTTC.

There are many counts of this clonotype. The V gene is TRBV19, the J gene TRBJ1-5; 8 nucleotides line up with TRBD1. V shed 6 bases, J shed 0 bases, and the junction held 4 bases outside the gene matches. The V gene's germline CDR1 is LNHDA and CDR2 SQIVND (reference sequence). This CDR3 has 15 residues. This CDR3 reads CASRRTGYSNQPQHF. The CDR3 DNA is TGTGCCAGTAGGAGGACAGGGTATAGCAATCAGCCCCAGCATTTT.

This clonotype was detected only a few times. The genes are TRBV28 and TRBJ1-5, with no clear D. There are 11 residues in the CDR3. Trimming pared 4 bases from V and 6 bases from J, leaving 4 bases between. CDR1 and CDR2 from the germline V gene are MDHEN and SYDVKM. The chain's CDR3 is CASSSGQPQHF. In DNA, the CDR3 is TGTGCCAGCAGTTCGGGTCAGCCCCAGCATTTT.

This CDR3 reads CASSYEAALNEQFF. The CDR3, as DNA: TGTGCCAGCAGTTACGAGGCAGCCCTCAATGAGCAGTTCTTC. V gene TRBV6-8 combines with J gene TRBJ2-1; D is ambiguous. Looked up from germline, CDR1 is MNHGY and CDR2 is SAAAGT. This CDR3 has 14 amino acids. The V gene lost 2 bases and the J gene lost 6 bases, with 11 bases spanning the gap.

The chain joins TRBV19 to TRBJ1-2, with 7 bases matching TRBD1. The CDR3 extends over 15 amino acids. With 7 bases clipped from V and 8 bases from J, the junction kept 16 bases outside the gene matches. In germline, CDR1 is LNHDA, CDR2 SQIVND (reference sequence). CDR3: CASTPDPATGDGYTF. CDR3 DNA: TGTGCCAGTACCCCAGATCCGGCCACAGGGGACGGCTACACCTTC.

This clonotype was seen more than once but under ten times. The V gene is TRBV7-9, the J gene TRBJ2-1, with 7 bases aligning to TRBD1. The CDR3 contains 14 residues. CDR1 is SEHNR, CDR2 FQNEAQ, per germline (reference sequence). V dropped 5 bases and J dropped 8; count of bases not matched to a gene: 9. The CDR3 bases are TGTGCCAGCAGCGTAAGCAGGGGGAAGGATGAGCAGTTCTTC. It yields the protein CASSVSRGKDEQFF.

This clonotype was observed at least ten times. In DNA form, the CDR3 reads TGTGCCACAGTGTCTGGAAACACCATATATTTT. Residues: CATVSGNTIYF. This chain links TRBV10-3 with TRBJ1-3; D is unresolved. CDR3 size: 11 residues. V gave up 10 bases and J gave up 1 base, with 5 bases separating them. Germline V gives CDR1 ENHRY, CDR2 SYGVKD.

This clonotype appeared many times. The V gene is TRBV28, the J gene TRBJ2-3; tentatively, D is TRBD1 (5 bases). CDR3 length: 16 amino acids. V shed 5 bases and J shed 0 bases, with 15 bases lying between them. CDR1 MDHEN and CDR2 SYDVKM come from the germline V gene. The CDR3 DNA sequence: TGTGCCAGCAGTCCCCGCGGTTGGGGCAGCACAGATACGCAGTATTTT. Amino acid sequence: CASSPRGWGSTDTQYF.

The chain links TRBV11-2 to TRBJ2-7; D is undetermined. The V gene's germline CDR1 is SGHAT and CDR2 FQNNGV. This CDR3 comprises 13 residues. V was shortened by 4 bases and J by 2 bases, with 9 bases between the two germline ends. Here the CDR3 reads CASSSALPYEQYF. DNA for the CDR3: TGTGCCAGCAGCTCGGCTCTTCCCTACGAGCAGTACTTC.

This clonotype was found many times. The chain uses TRBV29-1 and TRBJ2-6, with 7 bases lining up with TRBD1. The CDR3 loop spans 15 amino acids. In germline, CDR1 is SQVTM, CDR2 ANQGSEA. V trimming: 2 bases; J trimming: 4 bases; junction bases outside the gene matches: 5. CDR3 sequence (DNA): TGCAGCGTTGAAACACAGGGGAAAGGGGCCAACGTCCTGACTTTC. Translation: CSVETQGKGANVLTF.

This clonotype was seen repeatedly, ten times or more. The chain employs TRBV20-1 and TRBJ2-7; perhaps TRBD2 as D (5 bases). The CDR3 runs 14 residues. Looked up from germline, CDR1 is DFQATT and CDR2 is SNEGSKA (reference sequence). The V end lost 3 bases, the J end lost 2 bases, and 14 bases lay between the germline ends. The CDR3 spells CSASQLAPAYEQYF. CDR3 coding DNA: TGCAGTGCTAGTCAGCTAGCCCCTGCCTACGAGCAGTACTTC.

Concerning this clonotype itself: This is likely an artifact of a read error, given a far larger clone one base away. J is TRBJ2-2 and V is TRBV6-1, with D possibly matching TRBD1 (6 bases). Trimming took 8 bases from V and 2 from J, leaving 15 bases between them. Germline V gene lookup returns CDR1 MNHNS and CDR2 SASEGT. This CDR3 is built from 15 residues. The CDR3 protein is CASGPRDTNTGELFF. DNA for the CDR3: TGTGCCAGCGGTCCCCGGGACACCAACACCGGGGAGCTGTTTTTT.

This clonotype was picked up a small number of times. The chain recombines TRBV6-8 with TRBJ1-3; tentatively, D is TRBD1 (5 bases). With 7 bases removed from V and 0 bases from J, the gap between germline ends came to 13 bases. The V gene's germline CDR1 is MNHGY and CDR2 SAAAGT. CDR3 length: 15 residues. The CDR3 bases are TGTGCCAGCAACCGGGACCCCGACTCTGGAAACACCATATATTTT. Its translation: CASNRDPDSGNTIYF.

On this clonotype itself: A much larger clone is a single base away; this may be a read error. The V and J genes are TRBV28 and TRBJ2-1, with TRBD2 as a possible D gene (5 bases). Germline V lookup: CDR1 MDHEN, CDR2 SYDVKM. V was trimmed by 6 bases and J by 10 bases, leaving 13 bases between them. The CDR3 sequence is 12 residues long. CDR3 sequence reads: CASRTTVAEQFF. CDR3 nucleotide sequence: TGTGCCAGCAGGACCACGGTAGCGGAGCAGTTCTTC.

This clonotype was seen only a few times. The chain recombines TRBV19 with TRBJ1-3; D unclear. Germline loops: CDR1 LNHDA, CDR2 SQIVND (reference sequence). Trimming cost V 5 bases and J 2 bases, with 7 bases left between them. This CDR3 comprises 13 residues. The CDR3 DNA follows: TGTGCCAGTAGTCCTGGTGCTGGAAACACCATATATTTT. Translating it yields CASSPGAGNTIYF. Drawing the rest from reference TRBV19 and TRBJ1-3, the complete variable domain is DGGITQSPKYLFRKEGQNVTLSCEQNLNHDAMYWYRQDPGQGLRLIYYSQIVNDFQKGDIAEGYSVSREKKESFPLTVTSAQKNPTAFYLCASSPGAGNTIYFGEGSWLTVV.

This clonotype was seen at least ten times. J is TRBJ2-1 and V is TRBV12-3 or TRBV12-4; 7 bases fit TRBD1. The CDR3 runs 13 residues. The V segment lost 4 bases and the J segment 8 bases; nucleotides outside the gene matches: 5. For the CDR3, the DNA is TGTGCCAGCAGTTACAGGGGTGGCTATGAGCAGTTCTTC. Translation gives CASSYRGGYEQFF.

This clonotype was counted ten times or more. The CDR3 spells CASSFDPANTGELFF. The CDR3 nucleotides read TGTGCCAGCAGCTTTGATCCCGCGAACACCGGGGAGCTGTTTTTT. The chain links TRBV11-2 to TRBJ2-2; D uncertain. The CDR3 covers 15 residues. Trimming took 3 bases from V and 0 from J, leaving 8 bases between them. Per the germline V gene, CDR1 is SGHAT and CDR2 is FQNNGV.

This clonotype was recorded many times. The chain combines TRBV3-1 with TRBJ1-1, with D perhaps matching TRBD1 (6 bases). The V gene lost 1 base and the J gene lost 1 base, with 13 bases spanning the gap. The CDR3 is 16 residues long. Per the germline V gene, CDR1 is LGHDT and CDR2 is YNNKEL (reference sequence). The CDR3 DNA reads as TGTGCCAGCAGCCAAGCAGGACAGCTCAGGAACACTGAAGCTTTCTTT. Its protein product is CASSQAGQLRNTEAFF.

At least ten counts were recorded for this clonotype. This chain uses TRBV28 with TRBJ1-1; TRBD1 matches 8 bases. Germline CDR1 reads MDHEN; CDR2 reads SYDVKM. The CDR3 is 13 residues long. The V segment lost 5 bases and the J segment 10 bases; nucleotides outside the gene matches: 9. The DNA of the CDR3 is TGTGCCAGCAGTCAAGACAGGGGCCGGGGAGCTTTCTTT. It translates to CASSQDRGRGAFF. Full variable domain (missing parts from reference TRBV28 and TRBJ1-1): DVKVTQSSRYLVKRTGEKVFLECVQDMDHENMFWYRQDPGLGLRLIYFSYDVKMKEKGDIPEGYSVSREKKERFSLILESASTNQTSMYLCASSQDRGRGAFFGQGTRLTVV.

This clonotype showed up many times. This sequence joins TRBV19 and TRBJ1-2; D ambiguous. The V end lost 4 bases, the J end lost 8 bases, and 14 bases lay between the germline ends. Germline V gene data show CDR1 as LNHDA and CDR2 as SQIVND (reference sequence). The CDR3 length is 13 residues. The CDR3 DNA sequence: TGTGCCAGTAGTAATACGGGTCATTACGGCTACACCTTC. Translation gives CASSNTGHYGYTF.

This clonotype occurred many times. The rearrangement joins TRBV7-3 to TRBJ2-6, with D hard to call. The CDR3 sequence is 14 residues long. The V gene's germline CDR1 is SGHTA and CDR2 FQGTGA. Trimming took 4 bases from V and 0 from J, leaving 4 bases between them. The CDR3 region has the DNA TGTGCCAGCAGCTCAGTCTCTGGGGCCAACGTCCTGACTTTC. It yields the protein CASSSVSGANVLTF.

This clonotype has only a few counts. This sequence joins TRBV12-3 or TRBV12-4 and TRBJ1-5, with 9 bases aligning to TRBD1. The CDR3 loop spans 18 amino acids. The V and J ends lost 4 bases and 3 bases, in that order; junction bases with no gene match: 13. The CDR3 coding sequence is TGTGCCAGCAGTTATGAAACAGGGGGCGGTCTGAACAATCAGCCCCAGCATTTT. This gives the protein CASSYETGGGLNNQPQHF.

This clonotype was recorded many times. The J gene is TRBJ2-7, the V gene TRBV5-4; tentatively, D is TRBD1 (5 bases). The germline gives CDR1 SGHNT, CDR2 YYREEE (reference sequence). V was clipped by 1 base and J by 2 bases, with 7 bases between them. The CDR3 has 13 amino acids. CDR3 loop: CASSLWGTYEQYF. For the CDR3, the DNA is TGTGCCAGCAGCTTGTGGGGCACCTACGAGCAGTACTTC.

This clonotype was counted at least ten times. The chain joins TRBV11-3 to TRBJ2-1, with 9 bases matching TRBD2. This CDR3 is 16 amino acids long. Germline CDR1 and CDR2: SGHNT and YENEEA. Trimming removed 5 bases from V and 4 bases from J; junction bases left unmatched: 9. This chain's CDR3 is CASSRGGSGRYNEQFF. The CDR3 bases are TGTGCCAGCAGCCGGGGGGGGAGCGGGAGGTACAATGAGCAGTTCTTC.

At least ten counts were recorded for this clonotype. The chain employs TRBV6-5 and TRBJ1-5; no clear D. The V gene's germline CDR1 is MNHEY and CDR2 SVGAGI. This CDR3 contains 13 residues. V lost 2 bases, J lost 1 base, and 3 bases lay in between. CDR3 in amino acids: CASSYVSNQPQHF. The CDR3 DNA is TGTGCCAGCAGTTACGTCAGCAATCAGCCCCAGCATTTT.

As for this clonotype: A much bigger clone sits one base away, suggesting this may be a read error. The chain couples TRBV11-3 to TRBJ2-1; 7 bases line up with TRBD2. Germline CDR1 SGHNT, CDR2 YENEEA. This CDR3 has 14 amino acids. After removal of 3 bases from V and 3 bases from J, the junction contained 2 bases not matched to a gene. CDR3 protein: CASSLPSGYNEQFF. DNA for the CDR3: TGTGCCAGCAGCTTGCCTAGCGGCTACAATGAGCAGTTCTTC.

This clonotype was counted ten times or more. The chain combines TRBV7-2 with TRBJ2-3; TRBD2 matches 7 bases. After removal of 4 bases from V and 0 bases from J, the junction contained 7 bases not matched to a gene. The CDR3 length is 16 residues. CDR1 and CDR2 from the germline V gene are SGHTA and FQGNSA. The CDR3 loop is CASSSPLASSTDTQYF. The CDR3 nucleotides are TGTGCCAGCAGCTCCCCACTAGCGTCTAGCACAGATACGCAGTATTTT.

Notes on this clonotype: Sequence at one end of the junction differs from germline and may be a read error. The chain couples TRBV19 to TRBJ2-1, with 7 bases that match TRBD2. There are 15 residues in the CDR3. Germline lookup yields CDR1 LNHDA and CDR2 SQIVND (reference sequence). The CDR3 here is CASGIMVAGTNEQFF. DNA of the CDR3: TGTGCCAGTGGTATTATGGTAGCGGGCACCAATGAGCAGTTCTTC.

The V call is TRBV3-1, the J call TRBJ1-2; D gene uncertain. This CDR3 region has 13 residues. Trimming pared 1 base from V and 7 bases from J, leaving 10 bases between. Germline CDR1 is LGHDT and CDR2 is YNNKEL (reference sequence). CDR3 amino acids: CASSQGRWFGYTF. CDR3 in DNA: TGTGCCAGCAGCCAAGGCCGGTGGTTTGGCTACACCTTC.